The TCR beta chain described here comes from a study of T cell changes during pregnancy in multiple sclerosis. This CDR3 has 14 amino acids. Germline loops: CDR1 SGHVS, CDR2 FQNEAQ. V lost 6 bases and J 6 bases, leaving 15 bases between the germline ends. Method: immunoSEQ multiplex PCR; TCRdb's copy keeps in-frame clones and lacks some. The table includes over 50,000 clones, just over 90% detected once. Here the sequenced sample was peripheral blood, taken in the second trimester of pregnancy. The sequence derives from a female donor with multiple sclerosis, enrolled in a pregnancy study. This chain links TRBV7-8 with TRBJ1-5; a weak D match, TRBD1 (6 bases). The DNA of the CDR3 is TGTGCCAGCAGGGGAGGGGGTAACAGTCAGCCCCAGCATTTT. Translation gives CASRGGGNSQPQHF. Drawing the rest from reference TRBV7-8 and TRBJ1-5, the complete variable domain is GAGVSQSPRYKVAKRGQDVALRCDPISGHVSLFWYQQALGQGPEFLTYFQNEAQLDKSGLPSDRFFAERPEGSVSTLKIQRTQQEDSAVYLCASRGGGNSQPQHFGDGTRLSIL.